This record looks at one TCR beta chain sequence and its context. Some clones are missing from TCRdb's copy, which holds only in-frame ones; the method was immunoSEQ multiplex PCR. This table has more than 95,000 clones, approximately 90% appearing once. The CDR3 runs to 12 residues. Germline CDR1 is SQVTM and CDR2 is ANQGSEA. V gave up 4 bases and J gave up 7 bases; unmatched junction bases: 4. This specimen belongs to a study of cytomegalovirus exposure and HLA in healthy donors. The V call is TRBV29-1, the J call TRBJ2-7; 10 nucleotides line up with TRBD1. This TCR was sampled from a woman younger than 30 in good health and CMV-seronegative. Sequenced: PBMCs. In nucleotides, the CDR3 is TGCAGCGTTGGACAGGGGGCGAGGGAGCAGTACTTC. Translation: CSVGQGAREQYF.